What follows are 4 T cell receptor beta chains derived from one specimen sequenced in a study of shared clonotypes between healthy human individuals. Generated by immunoSEQ multiplex PCR, the TCRdb table keeps only in-frame clones and is missing some. The data hold some 2,500,000 clones, with roughly 93% observed a single time. Sequences were obtained from naive CD4+ T cells from PBMCs. The sample's subset: CD45RA+ positively selected. All receptors derive from a man aged 18 to 35 in good health. Some clones in this sample may be carry-over from other donors' samples.

The CDR3 DNA reads TGTGCCAGCAGCCCGGACTTTTCCTCCTACAATGAGCAGTTCTTC. Protein product: CASSPDFSSYNEQFF. The V and J genes are TRBV7-3 and TRBJ2-1, with D possibly TRBD2 on 5 matching bases. Germline assignment: CDR1 SGHTA and CDR2 FQGTGA. Deletions cut 5 bases from V and 0 bases from J, with 11 bases between. The CDR3 loop spans 15 amino acids.

The chain couples TRBV2 to TRBJ2-2; 8 bases align to TRBD1. CDR1 and CDR2 (germline): SNHLY, FYNNEI. CDR3 size: 16 residues. V lost 7 bases, J lost 2 bases, and 9 bases stayed unmatched. CDR3 bases: TGTGCCAGCAAAGTTCGGCAGGGGGCTAACACCGGGGAGCTGTTTTTT. Translating it yields CASKVRQGANTGELFF.

The gene calls are TRBV27 and TRBJ1-5, with 7 bases aligning to TRBD1. There are 12 residues in the CDR3. Germline values: CDR1 MNHEY, CDR2 SMNVEV (reference sequence). Losses at the gene ends were 8 bases for V and 7 bases for J; bases not matched to a gene: 5. CDR3 amino acids: CASGTVGQPQHF. CDR3 sequence (DNA): TGTGCCAGCGGGACAGTGGGGCAGCCCCAGCATTTT.

The chain couples TRBV25-1 to TRBJ1-1, with no clear D. CDR3 length equals 12 residues. From germline, CDR1 is MGHDK and CDR2 SYGVNS. Deletions cut 4 bases from V and 4 bases from J, with 7 bases between. The CDR3 coding sequence is TGTGCCAGCAGTGTACGAGGCACTGAAGCTTTCTTT. Its translation is CASSVRGTEAFF.